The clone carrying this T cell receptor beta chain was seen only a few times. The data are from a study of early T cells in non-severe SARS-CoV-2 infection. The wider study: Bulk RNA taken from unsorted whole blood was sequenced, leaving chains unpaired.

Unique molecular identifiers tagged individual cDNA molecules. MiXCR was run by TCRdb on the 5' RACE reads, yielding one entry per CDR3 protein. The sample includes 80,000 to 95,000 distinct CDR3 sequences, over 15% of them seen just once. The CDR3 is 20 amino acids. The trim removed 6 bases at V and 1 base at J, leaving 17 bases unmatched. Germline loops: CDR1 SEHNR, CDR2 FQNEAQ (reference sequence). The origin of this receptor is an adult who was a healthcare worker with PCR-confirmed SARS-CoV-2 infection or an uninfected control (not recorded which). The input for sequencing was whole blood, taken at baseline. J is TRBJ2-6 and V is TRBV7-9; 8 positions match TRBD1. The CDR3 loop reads CASRESRWDRKASGANVLTF. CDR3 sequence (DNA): TGTGCCAGCAGGGAATCCCGCTGGGACAGGAAAGCTTCTGGGGCCAACGTCCTGACTTTC.